This is a list of T cell receptor beta chains from one sample in a study of cytomegalovirus exposure and HLA in healthy donors. TCRdb's copy holds only in-frame clones and misses some; the assay was immunoSEQ multiplex PCR. Of approximately 97,000 clones listed, around 77% are singletons. Specimen: PBMCs. The receptors shown here come from a male donor in good health and CMV-seropositive. The CDR3 runs from the conserved cysteine through the conserved F or W. A D gene is named only where the DNA matches it firmly. The listing skips clone size in some rows; elsewhere it reads once, few, many or a size class.

v_call	j_call	clone_size	d_call	cdr3_aa	cdr3_nt
TRBV9	TRBJ2-1	.	.	CASTPTLFYNEQFF	TGTGCCAGCACCCCGACACTCTTCTACAATGAGCAGTTCTTC
TRBV7-2	TRBJ2-1	.	TRBD2	CASSFPERGYNEQFF	TGTGCCAGCAGCTTTCCCGAGCGGGGGTACAATGAGCAGTTCTTC
TRBV18	TRBJ2-5	.	.	CASTTSGSETQYF	TGTGCCAGCACCACCAGCGGGTCCGAGACCCAGTACTTC
TRBV28	TRBJ1-1	few	TRBD1	CASSLTGYRGNTEAFF	TGTGCCAGCAGCCTTACAGGGTACAGGGGGAACACTGAAGCTTTCTTT
TRBV28	TRBJ2-7	.	TRBD1	CASSLLRTGSSYEQYF	TGTGCCAGCAGTTTATTACGGACAGGCAGTTCCTACGAGCAGTACTTC
TRBV5-5	TRBJ2-7	.	TRBD2	CASSPPPGGRTYEQYF	TGTGCCAGCAGCCCACCCCCGGGCGGGAGAACATACGAGCAGTACTTC
TRBV2	TRBJ2-6	.	.	CASSEAPRAGANVLTF	TGTGCCAGCAGTGAAGCGCCGCGGGCTGGGGCCAACGTCCTGACTTTC
TRBV5-1	TRBJ2-1	once	TRBD2	CASSGRLAGGPYNEQFF	TGCGCCAGCAGCGGAAGACTAGCGGGAGGGCCCTACAATGAGCAGTTCTTC
TRBV6-1	TRBJ2-7	.	.	CATSLGVPYEQYF	TGTGCCACCTCGCTAGGGGTCCCCTACGAGCAGTACTTC
TRBV4-3	TRBJ2-6	few	.	CASSQDPSGANVLTF	TGCGCCAGCAGCCAAGATCCTTCTGGGGCCAACGTCCTGACTTTC
TRBV6-1	TRBJ1-4	.	TRBD1	CASSEMGQGFEKLFF	TGTGCCAGCAGTGAAATGGGACAGGGATTTGAAAAACTGTTTTTT
TRBV9	TRBJ2-7	.	.	CASSADPVRGDKQYF	TGTGCCAGCAGCGCCGATCCTGTTAGAGGGGACAAGCAGTACTTC
TRBV6-5	TRBJ2-5	.	TRBD2	CASSYTGRDYAQYF	TGTGCCAGCAGTTACACAGGCAGGGACTATGCCCAGTACTTC
TRBV7-3	TRBJ2-7	.	TRBD1	CASSLDRGNEQYF	TGTGCCAGCAGCCTGGACAGGGGAAACGAGCAGTACTTC
TRBV6-1	TRBJ2-7	.	TRBD2	CASSDPAGTGTYEQYF	TGTGCCAGCAGTGACCCAGCGGGAACGGGAACCTACGAGCAGTACTTC
TRBV11-3	TRBJ2-7	once	TRBD1	CASSFSNRGYEQYF	TGTGCCAGCAGCTTCTCCAACAGGGGCTACGAGCAGTACTTC
TRBV6-6	TRBJ1-5	.	TRBD1	CASKQGSQPQHF	TGTGCCAGCAAACAGGGGTCCCAGCCCCAGCATTTT
TRBV6-1	TRBJ2-7	.	.	CASIRTGSEQYF	TGTGCCAGCATTCGAACAGGGTCCGAGCAGTACTTC
TRBV15	TRBJ1-4	.	.	CATSRANSREGEKLFF	TGTGCCACCAGCAGAGCCAACAGTCGGGAGGGGGAAAAACTGTTTTTT
TRBV6-5	TRBJ2-1	few	TRBD2	CASLKAGGRANEQFF	TGTGCCAGTCTTAAAGCTGGCGGGAGGGCAAATGAGCAGTTCTTC
TRBV15	TRBJ2-7	.	TRBD1	CATSRDQGARLGEQYF	TGTGCCACCAGCAGAGATCAGGGGGCGCGTCTTGGGGAGCAGTACTTC
TRBV4-3	TRBJ1-1	.	.	CASSHAQGVAFF	TGCGCCAGCAGCCATGCACAGGGAGTGGCTTTCTTT
TRBV2	TRBJ2-2	.	TRBD1	CASRDRGGELFF	TGTGCCAGCCGGGACAGGGGCGGGGAGCTGTTTTTT
TRBV4-3	TRBJ2-1	.	TRBD2	CASSQLGLAGVSYNEQFF	TGCGCCAGCAGCCAATTGGGACTAGCGGGAGTGAGCTACAATGAGCAGTTCTTC
TRBV2	TRBJ2-1	few	TRBD2	CASREREGPGNEQFF	TGTGCCAGCAGGGAGCGGGAGGGCCCGGGAAATGAGCAGTTCTTC
TRBV7-9	TRBJ2-7	.	.	CASSPGGSRAYEQYF	TGTGCCAGCAGCCCCGGCGGGTCCCGCGCCTACGAGCAGTACTTC
TRBV29-1	TRBJ2-1	.	TRBD1	CSARTGNEQFF	TGCAGCGCCAGGACAGGCAATGAGCAGTTCTTC
TRBV29-1	TRBJ2-3	.	TRBD1	CSVEPTGILTDTQYF	TGCAGCGTTGAACCGACAGGGATCCTCACAGATACGCAGTATTTT
TRBV25-1	TRBJ2-1	.	TRBD2	CASTSRTSGTNEQFF	TGTGCCAGCACTTCTAGGACTAGCGGAACCAATGAGCAGTTCTTC
TRBV7-9	TRBJ2-7	.	TRBD2	CASSHGLASYEQYF	TGTGCCAGCAGCCATGGACTAGCCTCATACGAGCAGTACTTC
TRBV7-2	TRBJ2-4	.	TRBD2	CASSFREELLAKNIQYF	TGTGCCAGCAGCTTTCGGGAGGAACTTCTAGCCAAAAACATTCAGTACTTC
TRBV7-9	TRBJ2-3	.	TRBD2	CASSLSGGRASDTQYF	TGTGCCAGCAGCTTATCTGGCGGGAGGGCGTCAGATACGCAGTATTTT
TRBV11-3	TRBJ2-1	.	TRBD2	CASSFSAGGPYNEQFF	TGTGCCAGCAGCTTTTCGGCGGGAGGGCCCTACAATGAGCAGTTCTTC
TRBV6-5	TRBJ1-2	.	TRBD1	CASKLTGEAYGYTF	TGTGCCAGCAAACTGACAGGGGAGGCTTATGGCTACACCTTC
TRBV5-5	TRBJ2-6	.	TRBD1	CASSLTGSYSGANVLTF	TGTGCCAGCAGCCTGACAGGGAGTTACTCTGGGGCCAACGTCCTGACTTTC
TRBV4-2	TRBJ2-4	.	.	CASSQVSGIAKNIQYF	TGTGCCAGCAGCCAAGTGAGCGGTATAGCCAAAAACATTCAGTACTTC
TRBV19	TRBJ2-1	.	.	CASSIQGGNEQFF	TGTGCCAGTAGTATCCAAGGAGGTAATGAGCAGTTCTTC
TRBV18	TRBJ1-4	.	TRBD1	CASSRDRSSDEKLFF	TGTGCCAGCTCACGGGACAGGTCGAGCGATGAAAAACTGTTTTTT
TRBV30	TRBJ1-3	.	.	CAWSRNRGSGNTIYF	TGTGCCTGGAGTCGCAACCGAGGCTCCGGAAACACCATATATTTT
TRBV5-4	TRBJ2-1	.	TRBD1	CASSSPRTGDEQFF	TGTGCCAGCAGCTCTCCCCGGACAGGGGATGAGCAGTTCTTC
TRBV5-6	TRBJ2-3	.	.	CASSARRRSTDTQYF	TGTGCCAGCAGCGCCCGGCGGAGGAGCACAGATACGCAGTATTTT
TRBV7-3	TRBJ2-5	.	TRBD2	CASSLGSSGRETQYF	TGTGCCAGCAGCTTAGGCTCTAGCGGGAGGGAGACCCAGTACTTC
TRBV2	TRBJ2-1	once	TRBD2	CASSGLAGASDEQFF	TGTGCCAGCAGTGGACTAGCGGGGGCCTCCGATGAGCAGTTCTTC
TRBV2	TRBJ2-5	.	.	CASREGLAAGSTQYF	TGTGCCAGCAGAGAGGGTTTGGCAGCAGGTTCGACCCAGTACTTC
TRBV5-6	TRBJ1-4	few	.	CASSFHRAEKLFF	TGTGCCAGCAGCTTCCACAGGGCTGAAAAACTGTTTTTT
TRBV5-1	TRBJ2-5	.	.	CASSRDWSQETQYF	TGCGCCAGCAGCCGGGACTGGTCCCAAGAGACCCAGTACTTC
TRBV7-9	TRBJ2-2	.	TRBD1	CASSLARTGLTGELFF	TGTGCCAGCAGCTTAGCCAGGACAGGGCTCACCGGGGAGCTGTTTTTT
TRBV19	TRBJ2-7	.	TRBD2	CASSIGLAGAEQYF	TGTGCCAGTAGTATAGGTCTAGCGGGAGCCGAGCAGTACTTC
TRBV7-3	TRBJ2-1	.	TRBD2	CASSLRLAGAEEQFF	TGTGCCAGCAGCTTACGACTAGCGGGAGCAGAGGAGCAGTTCTTC
TRBV6-1	TRBJ1-1	few	TRBD1	CASSEDRGLTEAFF	TGTGCCAGCAGTGAAGACAGGGGGCTCACTGAAGCTTTCTTT
TRBV19	TRBJ2-7	.	.	CASSWTDSREQYF	TGTGCCAGTAGTTGGACAGACTCTAGGGAGCAGTACTTC
TRBV6-5	TRBJ1-4	.	.	CASSYITGSNEKLFF	TGTGCCAGCAGTTATATTACAGGCTCTAATGAAAAACTGTTTTTT
TRBV28	TRBJ2-2	.	.	CASSPSDKSGELFF	TGTGCCAGCAGTCCCTCCGACAAATCCGGGGAGCTGTTTTTT
TRBV4-2	TRBJ2-7	few	TRBD1	CASSQAGTVSLNF	TGTGCCAGCAGCCAAGCCGGGACAGTCTCCCTTAACTTC
TRBV29-1	TRBJ2-5	.	TRBD2	CSVETSVGRGAQYF	TGCAGCGTTGAAACTAGCGTTGGTCGTGGGGCCCAGTACTTC